This T cell receptor beta chain came from a study of blood T cells in healthy people across ages. The use of a sample-barcoded 5' primer and a J-beta primer mix characterized a second PCR of roughly 6 to 12 cycles. TCRdb reprocessed the 5' RACE reads via MiXCR and lists one record per CDR3 protein. This sample has about 1.4 million distinct CDR3 sequences, with around 55% found just once. The CDR3 contains 15 residues. Trimming took off 7 bases at V and 7 bases at J, with 19 bases between the two ends. A remark on this clonotype: Its antigen is undetermined.

The study's findings and limits: Expanded clonotype shifts may have been confounded, as the donors had an unknown CMV status.

Sequencing was done on a sample of blood. The chain uses TRBV12-3 or TRBV12-4 and TRBJ1-4; D uncertain. This receptor was identified in a man between 18 and 29 years old in good health. The CDR3 sequence: CASTPERWGGEKLFF. CDR3 nucleotides: TGTGCCAGCACACCAGAGCGGTGGGGTGGTGAAAAACTGTTTTTT.